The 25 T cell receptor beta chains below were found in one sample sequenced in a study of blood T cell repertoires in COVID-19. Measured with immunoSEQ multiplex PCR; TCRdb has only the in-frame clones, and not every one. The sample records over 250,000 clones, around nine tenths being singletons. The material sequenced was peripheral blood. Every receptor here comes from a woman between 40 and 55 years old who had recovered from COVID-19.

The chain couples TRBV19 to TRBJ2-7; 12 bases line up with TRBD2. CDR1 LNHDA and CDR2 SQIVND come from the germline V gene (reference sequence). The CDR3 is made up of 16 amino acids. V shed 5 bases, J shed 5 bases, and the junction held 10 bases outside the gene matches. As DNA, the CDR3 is TGTGCCAGTAGTCCGCGTCTAGCGGGAGGGGGACACGAGCAGTACTTC. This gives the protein CASSPRLAGGGHEQYF.

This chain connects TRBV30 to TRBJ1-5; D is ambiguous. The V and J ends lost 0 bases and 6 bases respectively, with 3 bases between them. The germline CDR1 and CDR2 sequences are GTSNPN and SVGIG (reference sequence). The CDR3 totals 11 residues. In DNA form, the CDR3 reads TGTGCCTGGAGTGTCGGTCAGCCCCAGCATTTT. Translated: CAWSVGQPQHF.

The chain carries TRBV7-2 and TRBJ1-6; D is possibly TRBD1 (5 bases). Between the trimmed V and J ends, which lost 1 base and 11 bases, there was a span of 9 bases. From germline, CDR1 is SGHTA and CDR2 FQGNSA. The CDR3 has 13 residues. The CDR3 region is CASSLGEGTPLHF. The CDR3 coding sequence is TGTGCCAGCAGCTTAGGGGAGGGGACACCCCTCCACTTT.

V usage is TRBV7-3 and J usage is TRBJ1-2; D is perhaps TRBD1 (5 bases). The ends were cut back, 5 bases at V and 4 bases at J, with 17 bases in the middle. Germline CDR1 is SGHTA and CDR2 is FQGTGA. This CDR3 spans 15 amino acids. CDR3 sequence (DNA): TGTGCCAGCAGCCCGGCGGGGACTAAGGGCTATGGCTACACCTTC. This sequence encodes CASSPAGTKGYGYTF. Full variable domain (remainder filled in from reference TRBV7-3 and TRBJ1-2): GAGVSQTPSNKVTEKGKYVELRCDPISGHTALYWYRQSLGQGPEFLIYFQGTGAADDSGLPNDRFFAVRPEGSVSTLKIQRTERGDSAVYLCASSPAGTKGYGYTFGSGTRLTVV.

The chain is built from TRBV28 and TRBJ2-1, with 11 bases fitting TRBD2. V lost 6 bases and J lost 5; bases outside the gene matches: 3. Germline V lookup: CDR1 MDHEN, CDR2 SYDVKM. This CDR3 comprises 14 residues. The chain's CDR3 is CASRGTSGNNEQFF. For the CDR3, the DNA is TGTGCCAGCAGGGGGACTAGCGGAAACAATGAGCAGTTCTTC.

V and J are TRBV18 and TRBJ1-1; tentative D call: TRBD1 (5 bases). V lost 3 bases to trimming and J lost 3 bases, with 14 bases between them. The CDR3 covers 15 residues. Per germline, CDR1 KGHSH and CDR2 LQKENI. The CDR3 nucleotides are TGTGCCAGCTCACCCGCGGGGGTAGGGTACACTGAAGCTTTCTTT. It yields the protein CASSPAGVGYTEAFF.

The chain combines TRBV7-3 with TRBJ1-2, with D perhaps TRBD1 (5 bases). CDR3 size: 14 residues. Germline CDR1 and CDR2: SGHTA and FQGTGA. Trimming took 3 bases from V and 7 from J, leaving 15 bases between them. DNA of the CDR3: TGTGCCAGCAGCTTGGGCGGGGGTGGAGTTGGCTACACCTTC. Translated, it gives CASSLGGGGVGYTF.

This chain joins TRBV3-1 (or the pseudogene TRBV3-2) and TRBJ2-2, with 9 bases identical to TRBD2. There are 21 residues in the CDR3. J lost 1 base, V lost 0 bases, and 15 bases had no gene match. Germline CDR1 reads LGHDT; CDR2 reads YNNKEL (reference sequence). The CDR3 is CASSQDHLRGLAGQNTGELFF. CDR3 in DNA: TGTGCCAGCAGCCAAGATCATTTGCGGGGGCTAGCGGGGCAGAACACCGGGGAGCTGTTTTTT.

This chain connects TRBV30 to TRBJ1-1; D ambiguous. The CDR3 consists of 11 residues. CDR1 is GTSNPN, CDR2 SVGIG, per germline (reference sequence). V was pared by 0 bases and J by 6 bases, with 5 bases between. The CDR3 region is CAWSVGAEAFF. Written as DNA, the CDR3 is TGTGCCTGGAGTGTAGGAGCTGAAGCTTTCTTT. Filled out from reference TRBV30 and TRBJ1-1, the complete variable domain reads SQTIHQWPATLVQPVGSPLSLECTVEGTSNPNLYWYRQAAGRGLQLLFYSVGIGQISSEVPQNLSASRPQDRQFILSSKKLLLSDSGFYLCAWSVGAEAFFGQGTRLTVV.

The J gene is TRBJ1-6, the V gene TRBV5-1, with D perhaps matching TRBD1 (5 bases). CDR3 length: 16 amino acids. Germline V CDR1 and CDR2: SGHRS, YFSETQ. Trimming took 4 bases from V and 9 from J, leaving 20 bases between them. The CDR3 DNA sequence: TGCGCCAGCAGCCCCGCCGGGGGAGCTATAGGTTCACCCCTCCACTTT. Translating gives CASSPAGGAIGSPLHF.

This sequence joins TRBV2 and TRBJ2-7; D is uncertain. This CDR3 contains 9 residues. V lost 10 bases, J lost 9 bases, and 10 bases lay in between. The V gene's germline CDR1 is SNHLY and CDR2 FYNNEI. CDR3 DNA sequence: TGTGCCACCTCCCCAGGGCAGTACGTC. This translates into CATSPGQYV.

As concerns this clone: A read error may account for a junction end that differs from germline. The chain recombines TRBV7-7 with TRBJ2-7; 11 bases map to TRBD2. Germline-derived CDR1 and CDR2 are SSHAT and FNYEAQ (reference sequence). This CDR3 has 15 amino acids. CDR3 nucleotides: TGTGCTAGCAGCCGGATAGCGGGAGGGCCGGGGGAGCAGTACTTC. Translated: CASSRIAGGPGEQYF.

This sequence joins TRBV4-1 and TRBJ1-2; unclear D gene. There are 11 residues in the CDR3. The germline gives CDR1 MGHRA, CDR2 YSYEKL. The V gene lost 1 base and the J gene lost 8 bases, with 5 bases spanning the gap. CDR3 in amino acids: CASSQGAGYTF. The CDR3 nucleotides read TGCGCCAGCAGCCAAGGGGCGGGCTACACCTTC.

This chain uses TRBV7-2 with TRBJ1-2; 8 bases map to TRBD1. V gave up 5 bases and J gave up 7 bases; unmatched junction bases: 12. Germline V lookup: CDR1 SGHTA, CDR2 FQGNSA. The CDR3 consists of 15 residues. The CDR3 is CASSPGGAFGGGYTF. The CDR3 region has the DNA TGTGCCAGCAGCCCAGGGGGCGCGTTCGGCGGTGGCTACACCTTC.

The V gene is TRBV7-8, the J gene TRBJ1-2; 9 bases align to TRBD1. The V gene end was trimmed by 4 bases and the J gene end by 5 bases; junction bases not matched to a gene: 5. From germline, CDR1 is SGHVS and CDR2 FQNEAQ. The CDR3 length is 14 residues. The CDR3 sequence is CASSSPDRGYGYTF. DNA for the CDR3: TGTGCCAGCAGCTCCCCCGACAGGGGGTATGGCTACACCTTC.

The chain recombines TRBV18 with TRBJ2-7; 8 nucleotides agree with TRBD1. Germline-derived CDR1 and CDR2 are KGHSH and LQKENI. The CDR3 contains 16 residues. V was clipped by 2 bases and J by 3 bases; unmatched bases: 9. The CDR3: CASSPNRAGGFYEQYF. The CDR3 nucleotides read TGTGCCAGCTCACCAAATCGCGCAGGGGGCTTCTACGAGCAGTACTTC.

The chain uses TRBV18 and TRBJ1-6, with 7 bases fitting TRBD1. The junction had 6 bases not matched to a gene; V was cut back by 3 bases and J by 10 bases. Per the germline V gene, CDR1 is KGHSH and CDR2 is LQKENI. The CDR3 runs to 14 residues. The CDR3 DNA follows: TGTGCCAGCTCACCTACAGGGGCGCTGTCACCCCTCCACTTT. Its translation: CASSPTGALSPLHF.

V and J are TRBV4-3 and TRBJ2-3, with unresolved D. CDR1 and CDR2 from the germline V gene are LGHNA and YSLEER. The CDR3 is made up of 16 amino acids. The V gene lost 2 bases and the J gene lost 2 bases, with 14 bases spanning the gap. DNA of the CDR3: TGCGCCAGCAGCCAAAACCCCCTTAGCACCACAGATACGCAGTATTTT. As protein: CASSQNPLSTTDTQYF.

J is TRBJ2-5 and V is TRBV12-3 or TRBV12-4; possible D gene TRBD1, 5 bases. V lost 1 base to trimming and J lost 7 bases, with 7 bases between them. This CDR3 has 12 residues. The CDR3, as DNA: TGTGCCAGCAGTTTAGGGGGCAGGACCCAGTACTTC. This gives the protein CASSLGGRTQYF.

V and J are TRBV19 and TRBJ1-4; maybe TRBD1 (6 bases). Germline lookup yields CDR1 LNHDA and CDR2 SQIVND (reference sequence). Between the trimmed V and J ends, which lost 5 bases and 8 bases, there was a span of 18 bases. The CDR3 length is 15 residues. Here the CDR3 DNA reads TGTGCCAGTAGTGAGGACAGTTGGGCCTACGAAAAACTGTTTTTT. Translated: CASSEDSWAYEKLFF.

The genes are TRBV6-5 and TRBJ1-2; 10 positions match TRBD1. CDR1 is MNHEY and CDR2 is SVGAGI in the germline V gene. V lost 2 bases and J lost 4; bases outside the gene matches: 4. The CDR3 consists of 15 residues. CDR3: CASSYRGQGLYGYTF. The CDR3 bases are TGTGCCAGCAGTTACCGGGGACAGGGGCTCTATGGCTACACCTTC.

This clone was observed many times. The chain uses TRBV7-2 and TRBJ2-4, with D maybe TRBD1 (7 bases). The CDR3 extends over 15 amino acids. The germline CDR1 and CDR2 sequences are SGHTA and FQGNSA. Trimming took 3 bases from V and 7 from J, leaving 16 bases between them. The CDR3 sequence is CASSLGGTGANIQYF. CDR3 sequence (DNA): TGTGCCAGCAGCTTGGGGGGCACAGGGGCGAACATTCAGTACTTC.

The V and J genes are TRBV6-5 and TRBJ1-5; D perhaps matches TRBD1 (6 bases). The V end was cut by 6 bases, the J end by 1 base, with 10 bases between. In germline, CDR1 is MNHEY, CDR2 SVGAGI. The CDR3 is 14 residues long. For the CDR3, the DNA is TGTGCCAGCAGGCCTGACAGGAGCAATCAGCCCCAGCATTTT. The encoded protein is CASRPDRSNQPQHF.

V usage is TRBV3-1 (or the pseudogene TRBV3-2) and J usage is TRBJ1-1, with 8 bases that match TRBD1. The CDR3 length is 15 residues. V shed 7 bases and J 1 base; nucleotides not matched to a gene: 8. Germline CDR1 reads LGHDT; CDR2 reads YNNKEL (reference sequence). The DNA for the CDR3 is TGTGCCAGCAACCCAGGGGGCGCGGGGAACACTGAAGCTTTCTTT. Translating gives CASNPGGAGNTEAFF.

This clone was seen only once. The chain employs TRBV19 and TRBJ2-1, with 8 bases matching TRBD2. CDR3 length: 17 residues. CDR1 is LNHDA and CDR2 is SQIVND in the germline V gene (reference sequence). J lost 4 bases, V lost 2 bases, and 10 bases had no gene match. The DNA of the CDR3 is TGTGCCAGTAGTATAAGAGGGGAACTAGCGGCTTACAATGAGCAGTTCTTC. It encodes CASSIRGELAAYNEQFF.